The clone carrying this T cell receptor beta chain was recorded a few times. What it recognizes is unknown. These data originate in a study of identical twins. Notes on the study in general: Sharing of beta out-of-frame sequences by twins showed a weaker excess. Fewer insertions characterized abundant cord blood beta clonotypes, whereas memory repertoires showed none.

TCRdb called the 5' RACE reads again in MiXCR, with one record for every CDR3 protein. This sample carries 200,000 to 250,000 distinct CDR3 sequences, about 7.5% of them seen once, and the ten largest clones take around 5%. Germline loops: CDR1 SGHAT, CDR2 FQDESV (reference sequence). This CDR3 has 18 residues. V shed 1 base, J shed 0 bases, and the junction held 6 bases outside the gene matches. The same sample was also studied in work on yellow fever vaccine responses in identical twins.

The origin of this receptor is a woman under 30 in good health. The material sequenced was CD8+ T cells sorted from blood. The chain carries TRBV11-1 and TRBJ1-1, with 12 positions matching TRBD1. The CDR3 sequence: CASSLGGQGARMNTEAFF. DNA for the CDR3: TGTGCCAGCAGCTTAGGGGGACAGGGGGCTCGGATGAACACTGAAGCTTTCTTT.